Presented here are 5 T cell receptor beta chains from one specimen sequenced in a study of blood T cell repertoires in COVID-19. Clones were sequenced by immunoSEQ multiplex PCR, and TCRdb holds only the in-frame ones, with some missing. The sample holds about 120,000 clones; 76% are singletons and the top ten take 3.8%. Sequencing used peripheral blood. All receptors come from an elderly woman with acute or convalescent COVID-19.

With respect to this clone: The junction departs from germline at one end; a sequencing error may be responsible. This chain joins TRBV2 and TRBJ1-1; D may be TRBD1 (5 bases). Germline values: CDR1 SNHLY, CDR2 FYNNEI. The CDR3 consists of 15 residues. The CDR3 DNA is TGTGCCAGCAGCGAAGCCAGGGTACGGGACACTGAAGCTTTCTTT. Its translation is CASSEARVRDTEAFF.

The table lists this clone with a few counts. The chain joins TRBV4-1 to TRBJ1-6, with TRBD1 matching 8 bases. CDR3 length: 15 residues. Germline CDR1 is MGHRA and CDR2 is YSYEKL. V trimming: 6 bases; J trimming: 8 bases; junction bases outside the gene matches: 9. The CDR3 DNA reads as TGCGCCAGCAGGCGTTATCAGGGGGCGGATTCACCCCTCCACTTT. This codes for CASRRYQGADSPLHF.

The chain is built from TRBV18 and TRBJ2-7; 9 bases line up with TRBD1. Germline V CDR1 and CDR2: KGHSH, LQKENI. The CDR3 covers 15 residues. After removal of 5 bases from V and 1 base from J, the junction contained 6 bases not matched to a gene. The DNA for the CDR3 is TGTGCCAGCTCAGATTCGACAGGGGGATCCTACGAGCAGTACTTC. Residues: CASSDSTGGSYEQYF. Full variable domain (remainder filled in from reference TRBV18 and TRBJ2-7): NAGVMQNPRHLVRRRGQEARLRCSPMKGHSHVYWYRQLPEEGLKFMVYLQKENIIDESGMPKERFSAEFPKEGPSILRIQQVVRGDSAAYFCASSDSTGGSYEQYFGPGTRLTVT.

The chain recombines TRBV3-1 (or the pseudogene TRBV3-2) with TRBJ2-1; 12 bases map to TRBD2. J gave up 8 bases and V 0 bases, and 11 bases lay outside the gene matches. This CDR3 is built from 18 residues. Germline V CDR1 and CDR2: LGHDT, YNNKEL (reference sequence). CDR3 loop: CASSQDPASGRARYEQFF. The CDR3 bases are TGTGCCAGCAGCCAAGATCCGGCTAGCGGGAGGGCCAGGTATGAGCAGTTCTTC.

CDR3 region: CASSVLQGVAETQYF. CDR3 in DNA: TGCGCCAGCAGTGTACTACAGGGGGTGGCGGAGACCCAGTACTTC. This chain joins TRBV10-1 and TRBJ2-5, with 8 bases aligning to TRBD1. The germline gives CDR1 WNHNN, CDR2 SYGVQD (reference sequence). V shed 4 bases and J 5 bases; nucleotides not matched to a gene: 9. The CDR3 is 15 amino acids.